This T cell receptor (beta chain) is from a study of T cells in Graves' hyperthyroidism and ophthalmopathy. Study-wide results and limits: Ophthalmopathy and stable hyperthyroidism were told apart by a 13 V-J model.

This clonotype has a handful of counts. Its antigen is not known. The source material, RNA transcripts, was used to amplify TCR beta CDR3 regions. First-round RT-PCR with HTBI primers amplified the TCR CDR3 region. MiXCR, run by TCRdb on the multiplex PCR reads, gives a single entry per CDR3 protein. This repertoire shows 370,000 or so distinct CDR3 sequences, 20% to 30% found once; its top ten account for 73%. Clinicians diagnosed patients from clinical symptoms, serum thyroxine and TRAb, thyroid ultrasound and orbital computed tomography. The V gene end was trimmed by 4 bases and the J gene end by 7 bases; junction bases not matched to a gene: 7. The length of the CDR3 is 15 residues. The germline V gene has CDR1 MNHNS and CDR2 SASEGT.

Input material: blood. The rearrangement uses TRBV6-1 and TRBJ2-2; 9 bases match TRBD1. The clonotype originates from a man over 45 with Graves' hyperthyroidism. CDR3 nucleotides: TGTGCCAGCAGTGTGAACAGGGGGCAGAACGGGGAGCTGTTTTTT. Translation gives CASSVNRGQNGELFF.